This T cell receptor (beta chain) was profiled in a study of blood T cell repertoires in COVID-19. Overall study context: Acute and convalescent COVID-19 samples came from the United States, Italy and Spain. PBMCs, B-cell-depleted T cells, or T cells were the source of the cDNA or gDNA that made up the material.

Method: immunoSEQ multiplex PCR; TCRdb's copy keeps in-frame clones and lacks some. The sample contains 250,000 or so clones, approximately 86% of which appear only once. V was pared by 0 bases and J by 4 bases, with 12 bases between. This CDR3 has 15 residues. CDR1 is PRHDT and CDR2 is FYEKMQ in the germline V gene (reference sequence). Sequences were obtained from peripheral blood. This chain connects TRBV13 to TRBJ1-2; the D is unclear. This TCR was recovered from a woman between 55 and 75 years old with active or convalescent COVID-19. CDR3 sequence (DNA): TGTGCCAGCAGCTTAGGAGGAGGGAGCAGCTATGGCTACACCTTC. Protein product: CASSLGGGSSYGYTF.